This TCR beta chain is drawn from a study of blood T cells in healthy people across ages. Regarding the study as a whole: Roughly linear age-related decline in beta diversity appeared, significant by age around 36.

The CDR3 totals 16 residues. Germline V gene data show CDR1 as LGHNA and CDR2 as YSLEER. Trimming cost V 2 bases and J 7 bases, with 17 bases left between them. Comment on this clonotype: Its antigen is unknown.

The second PCR ran about 7 to 12 cycles with a sample-barcoded 5' primer and J-beta primers. TCRdb passed the 5' RACE reads through MiXCR, listing each CDR3 protein once. The table has around 1.1 million distinct CDR3 sequences, roughly two fifths seen once. V usage is TRBV4-3 and J usage is TRBJ1-4; D remains ambiguous. This sequence was found in a man between 18 and 35 years old in good health. The specimen was blood. The DNA for the CDR3 is TGCGCCAGCAGCCAAACCTCCGGTTCGGGGAGTGAAAAACTGTTTTTT. Encoded protein: CASSQTSGSGSEKLFF.